A single sample gave rise to the 16 T cell receptor beta chains below, sequenced in a study of blood T cells in healthy people across ages. Using a J-beta primer mix together with a sample-barcoded 5' primer, a second PCR was run for roughly 7 to 11 cycles. Each CDR3 protein is one row after TCRdb ran MiXCR on the 5' RACE reads. Of more than 650,000 distinct CDR3 sequences in the sample, about 55% were seen once. Sequenced material: blood. The origin of the receptors is a man aged 80 or over in good health.

The gene calls are TRBV7-9 and TRBJ1-1; no reliable D call. CDR1 is SEHNR and CDR2 is FQNEAQ in the germline V gene (reference sequence). CDR3 size: 12 residues. Trimming took off 2 bases at V and 7 bases at J, with 8 bases between the two ends. The CDR3 DNA sequence: TGTGCCAGCAGCTTAACTAACCGTGAAGCTTTCTTT. This gives the protein CASSLTNREAFF. The whole variable domain, remainder taken from reference TRBV7-9 and TRBJ1-1, is DTGVSQNPRHKITKRGQNVTFRCDPISEHNRLYWYRQTLGQGPEFLTYFQNEAQLEKSRLLSDRFSAERPKGSFSTLEIQRTEQGDSAMYLCASSLTNREAFFGQGTRLTVV.

The rearrangement uses TRBV14 and TRBJ2-7, with D possibly TRBD1 on 5 matching bases. The CDR3 contains 13 residues. The V gene's germline CDR1 is SGHDN and CDR2 FVKESK. V dropped 2 bases and J dropped 7 bases, with 12 bases sitting between them. CDR3 sequence (DNA): TGTGCCAGCAGCCAAACAGGTCCGGGTGAGCAGTACTTC. It specifies CASSQTGPGEQYF.

This clonotype showed up just once. A read error may produce the germline difference seen at one junction end. V gene TRBV14 combines with J gene TRBJ2-4; the D is unclear. Matching the DNA end better, TRBJ2-7 makes the J call doubtful. Germline V gene data show CDR1 as SGHDN and CDR2 as FVKESK. The CDR3 is made up of 12 amino acids. The CDR3, as DNA: TGTGCCGGCAGCCAGTTGGGCTACGAGCAGTACTTC. Translation gives CAGSQLGYEQYF.

This clonotype has more than one count but fewer than ten. V usage is TRBV29-1 and J usage is TRBJ2-3, with 7 bases that match TRBD2. CDR1 and CDR2 from the germline V gene are SQVTM and ANQGSEA. J lost 0 bases, V lost 1 base, and 16 bases had no gene match. The CDR3 loop spans 19 amino acids. For the CDR3, the DNA is TGCAGCGTTGAAGGAGGGCGAGCGGGGATCGGAACTAGCACAGATACGCAGTATTTT. Its protein is CSVEGGRAGIGTSTDTQYF.

This clonotype has just a few counts. The chain is built from TRBV12-3 or TRBV12-4 and TRBJ1-2; D is unresolved. The length of the CDR3 is 14 residues. V lost 3 bases and J 4 bases, leaving 12 bases between the germline ends. CDR3 sequence reads: CASSLSGGVYGYTF. The CDR3 DNA follows: TGTGCCAGCAGTTTGAGTGGCGGTGTCTATGGCTACACCTTC.

Comment on this clonotype: A much larger clone differs from this one at a single base, so this may be a read error. The chain links TRBV27 to TRBJ1-5; 9 bases are shared with TRBD1. Per the germline V gene, CDR1 is MNHEY and CDR2 is SMNVEV (reference sequence). The CDR3 is 15 amino acids. CDR3 protein: CAGSGQGLGNQPQHF. CDR3 bases: TGTGCCGGCAGTGGACAGGGGCTGGGCAATCAGCCCCAGCATTTT.

The V and J genes are TRBV10-3 and TRBJ2-2, with 8 positions matching TRBD1. The V and J ends lost 10 bases and 6 bases, in that order; junction bases with no gene match: 10. Germline V gives CDR1 ENHRY, CDR2 SYGVKD. CDR3 length equals 14 residues. The CDR3 nucleotides are TGTGCCACCTTGGGCAGGGGGCAAGCCGGGGAGCTGTTTTTT. It specifies CATLGRGQAGELFF.

The CDR3 bases are TGCAGTGCTCCCCGGGGTAGCGGGAGGGTAAATGAGCAGTTCTTC. Translation gives CSAPRGSGRVNEQFF. This chain uses TRBV20-1 with TRBJ2-1, with 11 bases matching TRBD2. From germline, CDR1 is DFQATT and CDR2 SNEGSKA (reference sequence). The CDR3 is 15 residues long. The junction had 10 bases not matched to a gene; V was cut back by 5 bases and J by 7 bases.

The CDR3, as DNA: TGTGCCATCAGTGAGGGCAGGGTGGGGTATGGCTACACCTTC. Residues: CAISEGRVGYGYTF. This chain joins TRBV10-3 and TRBJ1-2; tentative D call: TRBD1 (5 bases). V was trimmed by 2 bases and J by 5 bases, leaving 12 bases between them. The CDR3 loop spans 14 amino acids. The V gene's germline CDR1 is ENHRY and CDR2 SYGVKD.

The rearrangement uses TRBV9 and TRBJ2-1, with 8 bases aligning to TRBD1. This CDR3 spans 15 amino acids. CDR1 is SGDLS and CDR2 is YYNGEE in the germline V gene. Trimming removed 0 bases from V and 8 bases from J; junction bases left unmatched: 7. CDR3 sequence: CASSVGQGAVYEQFF. The CDR3 DNA is TGTGCCAGCAGCGTAGGTCAGGGGGCGGTTTATGAGCAGTTCTTC.

This clonotype has just a few counts. This chain connects TRBV29-1 to TRBJ2-7, with a possible D match to TRBD1 (6 bases). Germline-derived CDR1 and CDR2 are SQVTM and ANQGSEA. CDR3 length: 13 residues. The V gene lost 0 bases and the J gene lost 4 bases, with 10 bases spanning the gap. The CDR3 DNA reads TGCAGCGTTGAAGAGGTCAGGGGATACGAGCAGTACTTC. Its protein product is CSVEEVRGYEQYF.

The table lists this clonotype with a few counts. V usage is TRBV6-5 and J usage is TRBJ2-7, with D possibly being TRBD1 (5 bases). Germline CDR1 MNHEY, CDR2 SVGAGI. CDR3 length equals 14 residues. Trimming shortened V by 7 bases and J by 1 base, and 14 bases separated the two germline ends. The CDR3 region is CASNSPGLSYEQYF. Written as DNA, the CDR3 is TGTGCCAGCAATAGTCCAGGGCTGTCCTACGAGCAGTACTTC.

The chain uses TRBV28 and TRBJ2-5, with 7 positions matching TRBD2. The end of the DNA fits TRBJ2-7 better, so the J call may be wrong. CDR1 and CDR2 from the germline V gene are MDHEN and SYDVKM. CDR3 length: 13 amino acids. The CDR3 coding sequence is TGTGCCAGCAATGAGGGAGGGGCCTACGAGCAGTACTTC. Protein product: CASNEGGAYEQYF.

V usage is TRBV27 and J usage is TRBJ2-7; 8 bases match TRBD1. Trimming took 3 bases from V and 5 from J; bases not matched to a gene: 9. Germline lookup yields CDR1 MNHEY and CDR2 SMNVEV (reference sequence). This CDR3 has 15 amino acids. In DNA form, the CDR3 reads TGTGCCAGCAGTTTTCTGGGGCAGGGGGCGGACGAGCAGTACTTC. Protein sequence: CASSFLGQGADEQYF.

This clonotype has more than one count but fewer than ten. CDR3 bases: TGCGCCAGCAGCCAAGGAAGGGGTGGGGACGCTGAGCAGTTCTTC. Encoded protein: CASSQGRGGDAEQFF. The rearrangement links TRBV4-1 to TRBJ2-1; TRBD1 or TRBD2 may be the D gene (5 bases each). Germline values: CDR1 MGHRA, CDR2 YSYEKL. The CDR3 extends over 15 amino acids. The V end was cut by 1 base, the J end by 9 bases, with 16 bases between.

The V gene is TRBV7-2, the J gene TRBJ2-1, with 9 bases identical to TRBD1. The CDR3 totals 14 residues. CDR1 SGHTA and CDR2 FQGNSA come from the germline V gene. J lost 13 bases, V lost 6 bases, and 13 bases had no gene match. The CDR3: CASRVTGGGETQFF. The CDR3 DNA sequence: TGTGCCAGCAGGGTCACAGGGGGCGGTGAGACCCAGTTCTTC.